A single sample is the source of the 32 T cell receptor beta chains below, sequenced in a study of shared clonotypes between healthy human individuals. TCRdb keeps only in-frame clones here, not all; method: immunoSEQ multiplex PCR. The sample lists roughly 1,600,000 clones, 98% occurring once. Sample: naive CD4+ T cells sorted from blood. The subset here: CD45RA+ positively selected. Every receptor here comes from a man younger than 40 in good health.

The gene calls are TRBV7-9 and TRBJ2-7, with D tentatively TRBD1 (5 bases). Trimming pared 0 bases from V and 2 bases from J, leaving 14 bases between. The germline V gene encodes CDR1 SEHNR and CDR2 FQNEAQ (reference sequence). The CDR3 consists of 16 residues. CDR3 residues: CASSLAVAGQPYEQYF. The CDR3 nucleotides read TGTGCCAGCAGCTTAGCGGTCGCAGGGCAACCCTACGAGCAGTACTTC. The full variable domain, with the rest looked up from reference TRBV7-9 and TRBJ2-7, is DTGVSQNPRHKITKRGQNVTFRCDPISEHNRLYWYRQTLGQGPEFLTYFQNEAQLEKSRLLSDRFSAERPKGSFSTLEIQRTEQGDSAMYLCASSLAVAGQPYEQYFGPGTRLTVT.

The chain joins TRBV19 to TRBJ2-1, with 7 bases identical to TRBD2. The J segment lost 2 bases and the V segment lost 4 bases, leaving 5 bases of the junction unmatched. The CDR3 totals 15 residues. Germline V gives CDR1 LNHDA, CDR2 SQIVND (reference sequence). Written as DNA, the CDR3 is TGTGCCAGTAGTAAGGGACTACCCACCTACAATGAGCAGTTCTTC. It yields the protein CASSKGLPTYNEQFF.

With regard to this clone: Other DNA sequences in the same sample also yield this CDR3. The V call is TRBV2, the J call TRBJ2-2; D ambiguous. V shed 5 bases and J shed 4 bases, with 2 bases lying between them. This CDR3 is 11 amino acids long. Germline V CDR1 and CDR2: SNHLY, FYNNEI. The CDR3 DNA reads as TGTGCCAGCAGTTCCACCGGGGAGCTGTTTTTT. Amino acids: CASSSTGELFF.

V is TRBV28 and J is TRBJ2-5, with 9 bases that match TRBD1. This CDR3 has 18 residues. Trimming cost V 2 bases and J 4 bases; bases outside gene matches: 14. Looked up from germline, CDR1 is MDHEN and CDR2 is SYDVKM. The CDR3: CASSLGPGTGKPLETQYF. CDR3 nucleotide sequence: TGTGCCAGCAGTTTAGGGCCCGGGACAGGGAAACCCCTAGAGACCCAGTACTTC.

V gene TRBV14 combines with J gene TRBJ2-1; tentatively, D is TRBD1 or TRBD2 (5 bases each). The V end was cut by 3 bases, the J end by 0 bases, with 18 bases between. The CDR3 runs to 18 residues. Germline V CDR1 and CDR2: SGHDN, FVKESK. CDR3 sequence: CASSHPRDGKSSYNEQFF. CDR3 DNA sequence: TGTGCCAGCAGCCATCCTAGGGACGGGAAAAGCTCCTACAATGAGCAGTTCTTC.

Here the CDR3 reads CSAGGGDEKLFF. Written as DNA, the CDR3 is TGCAGCGCGGGGGGCGGGGATGAAAAACTGTTTTTT. The chain carries TRBV29-1 and TRBJ1-4; the D gene is possibly TRBD1 (6 bases). Germline-derived CDR1 and CDR2 are SQVTM and ANQGSEA. V shed 7 bases and J shed 6 bases, with 12 bases lying between them. This CDR3 spans 12 amino acids.

V is TRBV7-8 and J is TRBJ2-1; the D is unclear. The germline V gene has CDR1 SGHVS and CDR2 FQNEAQ. V was cut by 1 base and J by 5 bases, with 9 bases left in between. The CDR3 is 14 amino acids. DNA for the CDR3: TGTGCCAGCAGCTTAGAAAGATCAAACAATGAGCAGTTCTTC. This encodes CASSLERSNNEQFF.

The gene calls are TRBV19 and TRBJ2-1; D is undetermined. Trimming cost V 7 bases and J 9 bases, with 22 bases left between them. Germline CDR1 is LNHDA and CDR2 is SQIVND (reference sequence). This CDR3 has 15 residues. The CDR3 nucleotides are TGTGCCAGTACGGTCTCGAATCGAGCTATCGGTGAGCAGTTCTTC. Translating gives CASTVSNRAIGEQFF.

This clone was found once. The V and J genes are TRBV27 and TRBJ1-4, with D possibly TRBD1 on 5 matching bases. V was cut by 5 bases and J by 3 bases, with 13 bases left in between. There are 15 residues in the CDR3. The germline V gene has CDR1 MNHEY and CDR2 SMNVEV (reference sequence). The CDR3 spells CASSIGTFPNEKLFF. CDR3 sequence (DNA): TGTGCCAGCAGTATCGGGACTTTTCCTAATGAAAAACTGTTTTTT.

This chain connects TRBV10-3 to TRBJ1-1, with TRBD1 matching 8 bases. CDR3 length equals 14 residues. J lost 7 bases, V lost 3 bases, and 7 bases had no gene match. Per germline, CDR1 ENHRY and CDR2 SYGVKD. CDR3 DNA sequence: TGTGCCATCAGTGAAAGGGCAGGGGGCGGTGAAGCTTTCTTT. Encoded protein: CAISERAGGGEAFF.

This clone was seen once. The chain uses TRBV18 and TRBJ1-1, with 9 bases matching TRBD1. Per germline, CDR1 KGHSH and CDR2 LQKENI. CDR3 length equals 17 residues. Trimming at V came to 1 base and at J to 3 bases, leaving 9 bases not matched to a gene. CDR3 sequence (DNA): TGTGCCAGCTCACCACTCTACAGGGGGCCTGGGGACACTGAAGCTTTCTTT. It specifies CASSPLYRGPGDTEAFF.

This chain connects TRBV7-9 to TRBJ2-6, with no clear D. The CDR3 extends over 13 amino acids. In germline, CDR1 is SEHNR, CDR2 FQNEAQ (reference sequence). The V end was cut by 8 bases, the J end by 2 bases, with 7 bases between. The CDR3 reads CASLLAGANVLTF. As DNA, the CDR3 is TGTGCCAGCCTCCTGGCTGGGGCCAACGTCCTGACTTTC.

The rearrangement links TRBV19 to TRBJ2-5; 7 nucleotides agree with TRBD1. This CDR3 has 14 residues. Trimming cost V 0 bases and J 6 bases; bases outside gene matches: 4. CDR1 and CDR2 (germline): LNHDA, SQIVND (reference sequence). The CDR3, as DNA: TGTGCCAGTAGTATAGAAGGGGGCTGGAAGACCCAGTACTTC. Protein product: CASSIEGGWKTQYF.

The chain uses TRBV19 and TRBJ2-7; 7 bases line up with TRBD2. CDR1 and CDR2 (germline): LNHDA, SQIVND (reference sequence). The CDR3 runs to 14 residues. The J segment lost 2 bases and the V segment lost 4 bases, leaving 5 bases of the junction unmatched. The CDR3: CASSTGGKTYEQYF. The CDR3 nucleotides read TGTGCCAGTAGTACGGGAGGAAAGACCTACGAGCAGTACTTC.

This chain connects TRBV5-8 to TRBJ1-5; no firm D call. There are 15 residues in the CDR3. Germline lookup yields CDR1 SGHTS and CDR2 YDEGEE. The germline V and J ends were trimmed by 0 bases and 6 bases, with 13 bases remaining between them. Here the CDR3 DNA reads TGTGCCAGCAGCTTGGTTGGTCAGGCGGGTCAGCCCCAGCATTTT. Residues: CASSLVGQAGQPQHF.

This chain's CDR3 is CASSQDGGTDTQYF. The CDR3 bases are TGCGCCAGCAGCCAAGATGGTGGAACAGATACGCAGTATTTT. The chain joins TRBV4-1 to TRBJ2-3; D gene unclear. V was trimmed by 0 bases and J by 3 bases, leaving 7 bases between them. The CDR3 sequence is 14 residues long. Per the germline V gene, CDR1 is MGHRA and CDR2 is YSYEKL.

V gene TRBV27 combines with J gene TRBJ2-7; D possibly corresponds to TRBD2 (7 bases). V was cut by 5 bases and J by 4 bases, with 21 bases left in between. Germline V gene data show CDR1 as MNHEY and CDR2 as SMNVEV (reference sequence). The length of the CDR3 is 16 residues. For the CDR3, the DNA is TGTGCCAGCAGTAGTTCCTTGGGAGGGGGGCTTTACGAGCAGTACTTC. It translates to CASSSSLGGGLYEQYF.

The CDR3 sequence is CASGEGGLRLTQYF. As DNA, the CDR3 is TGTGCCAGCGGGGAGGGAGGGTTGAGATTGACCCAGTACTTC. The V and J genes are TRBV5-5 and TRBJ2-5, with TRBD2 matching 7 bases. J was trimmed by 7 bases and V by 7 bases; bases with no gene match: 13. The germline V gene has CDR1 SGHKS and CDR2 YYEKEE (reference sequence). The CDR3 contains 14 residues.

This rearrangement joins TRBV6-5 to TRBJ2-7; D may match TRBD1 or TRBD2 (5 bases each). Germline V lookup: CDR1 MNHEY, CDR2 SVGAGI. Trimming removed 0 bases at V and 0 bases at J, with 12 bases between. This CDR3 has 16 amino acids. DNA for the CDR3: TGTGCCAGCAGTTACTCGAGCTCCGGGACCTCCTACGAGCAGTACTTC. Translated, it gives CASSYSSSGTSYEQYF.

This chain joins TRBV5-4 and TRBJ1-1; D is unresolved. CDR1 and CDR2 from the germline V gene are SGHNT and YYREEE (reference sequence). V was pared by 2 bases and J by 2 bases, with 10 bases between. The CDR3 is made up of 14 amino acids. The CDR3 spells CASSLLQLNTEAFF. In nucleotides, the CDR3 is TGTGCCAGCAGCTTATTACAGTTAAACACTGAAGCTTTCTTT.

The rearrangement links TRBV5-4 to TRBJ2-5; 8 bases are shared with TRBD1. The J segment lost 0 bases and the V segment lost 3 bases, leaving 16 bases of the junction unmatched. This CDR3 contains 19 residues. Germline values: CDR1 SGHNT, CDR2 YYREEE (reference sequence). Here the CDR3 reads CASSWSGGAWASYQETQYF. CDR3 coding DNA: TGTGCCAGCAGCTGGTCAGGGGGCGCTTGGGCTAGCTACCAAGAGACCCAGTACTTC. The full variable domain, its missing parts supplied by reference TRBV5-4 and TRBJ2-5, is ETGVTQSPTHLIKTRGQQVTLRCSSQSGHNTVSWYQQALGQGPQFIFQYYREEENGRGNFPPRFSGLQFPNYSSELNVNALELDDSALYLCASSWSGGAWASYQETQYFGPGTRLLVL.

As to this clone: Different DNA sequences within this sample yield the same CDR3. J is TRBJ2-7 and V is TRBV15; D gene unclear. The CDR3 covers 13 residues. Germline V gene sequence: CDR1 LNHNV, CDR2 YYDKDF (reference sequence). V dropped 0 bases and J dropped 3 bases, with 6 bases sitting between them. The CDR3 DNA sequence: TGTGCCACCAGCAGAGATTCAGGCTACGAGCAGTACTTC. It yields the protein CATSRDSGYEQYF.

The chain carries TRBV7-9 and TRBJ2-3, with 8 bases identical to TRBD1. The germline V gene encodes CDR1 SEHNR and CDR2 FQNEAQ (reference sequence). The CDR3 length is 15 residues. The V segment lost 6 bases and the J segment 6 bases; nucleotides outside the gene matches: 11. The CDR3 loop is CASRPGQGWEDTQYF. CDR3 in DNA: TGTGCCAGCAGACCAGGACAGGGTTGGGAGGATACGCAGTATTTT.

V is TRBV2 and J is TRBJ1-4; D is unresolved. The CDR3 length is 13 residues. Trimming pared 3 bases from V and 6 bases from J, leaving 8 bases between. Germline loops: CDR1 SNHLY, CDR2 FYNNEI. The CDR3 region has the DNA TGTGCCAGCAGTGACCCTCCTTATGAAAAACTGTTTTTT. This codes for CASSDPPYEKLFF.

This chain uses TRBV5-1 with TRBJ2-1; D gene ambiguous. Germline V gene data show CDR1 as SGHRS and CDR2 as YFSETQ. Trimming took 2 bases from V and 4 from J, leaving 16 bases between them. The CDR3 sequence is 16 residues long. CDR3 amino acids: CASSLPALGMYNEQFF. The CDR3, as DNA: TGCGCCAGCAGCTTACCGGCCCTAGGGATGTACAATGAGCAGTTCTTC.

The chain employs TRBV30 and TRBJ1-2, with D possibly TRBD1 on 6 matching bases. V lost 1 base and J 1 base, leaving 16 bases between the germline ends. The CDR3 is 16 amino acids. Germline V gene lookup returns CDR1 GTSNPN and CDR2 SVGIG (reference sequence). CDR3 nucleotides: TGTGCCTGGAGTGCAATACAGGGCCCGCTTAACTATGGCTACACCTTC. Protein sequence: CAWSAIQGPLNYGYTF.

The chain carries TRBV21-1 and TRBJ2-7; the table calls TRBD2, which could not be checked here. TRBV21-1 is tagged as a pseudogene. The CDR3 sequence is 13 residues long. CDR3 nucleotides: TGTGCCAGCAGACCCCCGGGTGGCGACGAGCAGTACTTC. This gives the protein CASRPPGGDEQYF.

This clone was detected a few times. This chain links TRBV10-3 with TRBJ1-5; possible D gene TRBD1, 5 bases. CDR1 and CDR2 from the germline V gene are ENHRY and SYGVKD. Trimming removed 4 bases at V and 7 bases at J, with 14 bases between. The CDR3 spans 14 residues. CDR3 DNA sequence: TGTGCCATCAGTGGAGGGACTCCAGGACAGCCCCAGCATTTT. It is translated as CAISGGTPGQPQHF.

The V and J genes are TRBV19 and TRBJ1-2; no clear D. Germline V gene data show CDR1 as LNHDA and CDR2 as SQIVND (reference sequence). The CDR3 sequence is 13 residues long. Trimming pared 6 bases from V and 7 bases from J, leaving 15 bases between. DNA of the CDR3: TGTGCCAGTAGCACCAGAGGCAGGCGTGGCTACACCTTC. This gives the protein CASSTRGRRGYTF. The whole variable domain, filled in from reference TRBV19 and TRBJ1-2, reads DGGITQSPKYLFRKEGQNVTLSCEQNLNHDAMYWYRQDPGQGLRLIYYSQIVNDFQKGDIAEGYSVSREKKESFPLTVTSAQKNPTAFYLCASSTRGRRGYTFGSGTRLTVV.

This chain joins TRBV5-4 and TRBJ2-5; a possible D gene is TRBD2 (6 bases). V lost 4 bases and J 2 bases, leaving 12 bases between the germline ends. CDR3 length: 14 amino acids. Looked up from germline, CDR1 is SGHNT and CDR2 is YYREEE (reference sequence). This chain's CDR3 is CASSRETAQETQYF. CDR3 nucleotides: TGTGCCAGCAGCCGGGAGACAGCACAAGAGACCCAGTACTTC.

The V gene is TRBV19, the J gene TRBJ2-3, with 7 bases identical to TRBD2. Germline V CDR1 and CDR2: LNHDA, SQIVND (reference sequence). With 2 bases clipped from V and 3 bases from J, the junction kept 8 bases outside the gene matches. CDR3 length: 16 amino acids. CDR3 DNA: TGTGCCAGTAGTATAATGGCTAGCGGAACTACAGATACGCAGTATTTT. Its protein is CASSIMASGTTDTQYF.

The rearrangement uses TRBV6-1 and TRBJ1-2; possibly TRBD1 for D (5 bases). Trimming stripped 6 bases from V and 4 bases from J, with 18 bases between. Per germline, CDR1 MNHNS and CDR2 SASEGT. The CDR3 runs 15 residues. CDR3 sequence reads: CASSPTSGAPYGYTF. For the CDR3, the DNA is TGTGCCAGCAGCCCGACCTCCGGGGCACCCTATGGCTACACCTTC.